The 7 T cell receptor beta chains below were found in one sample sequenced in a study of T cells in Graves' hyperthyroidism and ophthalmopathy. Amplification targeted TCR beta CDR3 regions from RNA transcripts. TCR CDR3 underwent first-round RT-PCR with the HTBI primer set. TCRdb processed the multiplex PCR reads anew with MiXCR; each CDR3 protein has one entry. The sample includes approximately 600,000 distinct CDR3 sequences, about 15% of them seen just once. The sample was blood. The receptors come from a middle-aged woman with Graves' ophthalmopathy.

To note about this clonotype: Just one base apart from a much larger clone, this may be a read error. V and J are TRBV19 and TRBJ2-7; 7 positions agree with TRBD1. The CDR3 length is 13 residues. The trim removed 5 bases at V and 6 bases at J, leaving 7 bases unmatched. Looked up from germline, CDR1 is LNHDA and CDR2 is SQIVND (reference sequence). DNA of the CDR3: TGTGCCAGTAGTTTGACAGGGTTACCCGAGCAGTACTTC. Translated: CASSLTGLPEQYF.

The CDR3, as DNA: TGTGCCAGCAGCTCTGAAGCGGCTAGCGGGAGGGCTTTTTCCTACGAGCAGTACTTC. Translated: CASSSEAASGRAFSYEQYF. The chain has TRBV11-2 and TRBJ2-7, with TRBD2 identical over 12 bases. Unmatched junction bases numbered 14, after V lost 4 bases and J lost 1 base. The CDR3 is made up of 19 amino acids. CDR1 and CDR2 (germline): SGHAT, FQNNGV. Variable domain in full (rest from reference TRBV11-2 and TRBJ2-7): EAGVAQSPRYKIIEKRQSVAFWCNPISGHATLYWYQQILGQGPKLLIQFQNNGVVDDSQLPKDRFSAERLKGVDSTLKIQPAKLEDSAVYLCASSSEAASGRAFSYEQYFGPGTRLTVT.

This clonotype has a count of ten or more. This sequence joins TRBV20-1 and TRBJ2-7; possibly TRBD2 for D (5 bases). The CDR3 length is 12 residues. The germline V gene encodes CDR1 DFQATT and CDR2 SNEGSKA (reference sequence). V was shortened by 1 base and J by 1 base, with 5 bases between the two germline ends. The CDR3 DNA reads TGCAGTGCTAGAGGGGAGTCCTACGAGCAGTACTTC. Its protein product is CSARGESYEQYF.

This clonotype was observed at least ten times. V is TRBV28 and J is TRBJ1-1; D ambiguous. Germline V CDR1 and CDR2: MDHEN, SYDVKM. CDR3 length: 13 residues. Trimming shortened V by 6 bases and J by 5 bases, and 13 bases separated the two germline ends. The CDR3 region has the DNA TGTGCCAGCAGGGGAATTGGGCTAACTGAAGCTTTCTTT. This sequence encodes CASRGIGLTEAFF.

This clonotype was counted ten times or more. This chain links TRBV2 with TRBJ1-1, with 7 bases lining up with TRBD1. The CDR3 loop spans 13 amino acids. Per germline, CDR1 SNHLY and CDR2 FYNNEI. V gave up 3 bases and J gave up 6 bases; unmatched junction bases: 4. In DNA form, the CDR3 reads TGTGCCAGCAGTGAGTGGCAGGGGGCTGAAGCTTTCTTT. This codes for CASSEWQGAEAFF.

This clonotype was detected a few times. This chain connects TRBV19 to TRBJ2-6; D is possibly TRBD1 (6 bases). Trimming stripped 6 bases from V and 4 bases from J, with 13 bases between. The CDR3 is 15 residues long. The germline gives CDR1 LNHDA, CDR2 SQIVND (reference sequence). Written as DNA, the CDR3 is TGTGCCAGTAGCGCAACAGGGTCCGGGGCCAACGTCCTGACTTTC. It yields the protein CASSATGSGANVLTF.

In this sample, this clonotype turned up a few times. The chain couples TRBV28 to TRBJ2-7, with D hard to call. Germline V lookup: CDR1 MDHEN, CDR2 SYDVKM. V dropped 4 bases and J dropped 1 base, with 8 bases sitting between them. This CDR3 spans 13 amino acids. This chain's CDR3 is CASSSQPSYEQYF. DNA for the CDR3: TGTGCCAGCAGTTCCCAGCCTTCCTACGAGCAGTACTTC.